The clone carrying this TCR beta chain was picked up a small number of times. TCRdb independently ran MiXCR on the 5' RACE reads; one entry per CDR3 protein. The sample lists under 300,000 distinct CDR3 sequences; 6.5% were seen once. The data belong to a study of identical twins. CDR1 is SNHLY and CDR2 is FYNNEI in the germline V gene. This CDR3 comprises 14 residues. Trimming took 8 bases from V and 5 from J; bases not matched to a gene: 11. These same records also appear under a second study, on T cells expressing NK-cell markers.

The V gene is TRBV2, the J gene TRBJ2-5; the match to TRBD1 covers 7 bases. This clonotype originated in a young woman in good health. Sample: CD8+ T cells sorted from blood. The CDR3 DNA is TGTGCCAGCGGAGAGACGGGACAGCAGGAGACCCAGTACTTC. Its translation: CASGETGQQETQYF.